A selection of T cell receptor beta chains follows, all from one sample in a study of CD8 T cells in Susac syndrome. TCRdb reprocessed the immunoSEQ multiplex PCR reads via MiXCR and lists one record per CDR3 protein. Of some 160,000 distinct CDR3 sequences listed, approximately 96% are singletons. Specimen: CD4+ T cells from PBMCs. The receptors here all came from a human donor with Susac syndrome. CDR3s include the opening cysteine and the closing phenylalanine or tryptophan. The order of the fields is J gene, V gene, clone size, CDR3 protein. Clone size is given for some rows only: seen once, a few or many times, or a class if the clone is expanded.

TRBJ1-2 TRBV6-5 - CASSSTFSGYTF
TRBJ1-5 TRBV6-5 - CASSLGQGAQPQHF
TRBJ1-1 TRBV7-4 - CASSLRAPNTEAFF
TRBJ2-5 TRBV15 - CATSRGKGETQYF
TRBJ2-3 TRBV6-1 - CASSEEAGQGLDTQYF
TRBJ2-2 TRBV25-1 - CASSDDSSLPGELFF
TRBJ1-5 TRBV28 - CASSPWTGLGAVDQPQHF
TRBJ2-5 TRBV4-2 - CASSQGGGQETQYF
TRBJ1-1 TRBV4-1 - CASSRTILRGPTEAFF
TRBJ2-1 TRBV20-1 - CSAREGSGFYDEQFF
TRBJ2-5 TRBV20-1 - CSALKAGPLETQYF
TRBJ2-1 TRBV6-2/TRBV6-3 - CAILRGGSYNEQFF
TRBJ2-4 TRBV29-1 - CSCRDRVGNIQYF
TRBJ1-5 TRBV20-1 - CSANRTYSNQPQHF
TRBJ2-1 TRBV19 - CASSMNDRANYNEQFF
TRBJ2-3 TRBV15 once CATPTSGRRKDTQYF
TRBJ1-2 TRBV29-1 - CSVEDPDRIYGYTF
TRBJ2-5 TRBV9 - CASSVGSPLEETQYF
TRBJ2-1 TRBV9 - CASSARLDRSSEQFF
TRBJ1-3 TRBV6-5 - CASMRGSSGNTIYF
TRBJ2-5 TRBV4-1 - CASSQGWGQSGQETQYF
TRBJ2-7 TRBV20-1 - CSAMGREYEQYF
TRBJ2-3 TRBV9 - CASSVELVAGDTQYF
TRBJ2-3 TRBV28 - CASSGDTDTQYF
TRBJ2-1 TRBV3-1 once CASSQEQEFRRFF
TRBJ1-1 TRBV19 - CASSARGFEAFF